The 7 T cell receptor beta chains presented below share a single source sample, sequenced in a study of blood T cells in healthy people across ages (dated by TCRdb to between 2014 and 2016). Library method: 5' RACE. A second PCR of about 6 to 11 cycles was run with a J-beta primer mix and a sample-barcoded 5' primer. TCRdb handled the public reads itself, with Q25 trimming in fastp and clone calling in MiXCR, and kept productive beta chains. Each entry is one CDR3 protein sequence, shown with its most common DNA and genes. The sample table shows 1.8 million or so distinct CDR3 sequences, and roughly 43% are seen once. Roughly 24% of the sample comes from the top ten. The sequencing input was blood. The receptor set was obtained from a human donor in good health.

The chain has TRBV19 and TRBJ2-3; TRBD1 is a possible D gene (6 bases). The ends were cut back, 5 bases at V and 5 bases at J, with 17 bases in the middle. Germline V gene lookup returns CDR1 LNHDA and CDR2 SQIVND (reference sequence). There are 15 residues in the CDR3. The CDR3 spells CASSSGTPGQDTQYF. The CDR3 DNA is TGTGCCAGTAGTTCCGGGACCCCGGGACAAGATACGCAGTATTTT.

The chain employs TRBV20-1 and TRBJ1-4; D remains ambiguous. V lost 0 bases and J lost 8, with 10 bases in between. The CDR3 is 13 residues long. CDR1 and CDR2 from the germline V gene are DFQATT and SNEGSKA (reference sequence). CDR3 protein: CSARDGTAEKLFF. The CDR3, as DNA: TGCAGTGCTAGAGATGGAACAGCCGAAAAACTGTTTTTT.

The chain uses TRBV28 and TRBJ2-4; 10 positions agree with TRBD2. The germline V gene has CDR1 MDHEN and CDR2 SYDVKM. Trimming at V came to 6 bases and at J to 7 bases, leaving 9 bases not matched to a gene. The CDR3 runs 15 residues. The CDR3 bases are TGTGCCAGCAGCCCCGGAGCGGGGGGGTGGAACATTCAGTACTTC. The encoded protein is CASSPGAGGWNIQYF.

The chain has TRBV19 and TRBJ2-1; D may be TRBD1 (6 bases). With 6 bases removed from V and 7 bases from J, the gap between germline ends came to 19 bases. CDR1 and CDR2 from the germline V gene are LNHDA and SQIVND (reference sequence). The CDR3 length is 15 residues. CDR3 in DNA: TGTGCCAGTAGGACCCCGGGACATCTGAAAAATGAGCAGTTCTTC. Translated, it gives CASRTPGHLKNEQFF.

This clonotype was counted a few times. J is TRBJ2-5 and V is TRBV15; maybe TRBD1 (6 bases). This CDR3 spans 15 amino acids. Per the germline V gene, CDR1 is LNHNV and CDR2 is YYDKDF (reference sequence). V was clipped by 0 bases and J by 4 bases, with 12 bases between them. The CDR3 DNA follows: TGTGCCACCAGCAGAGATTTTGGCAGGGGAGAGACCCAGTACTTC. This sequence encodes CATSRDFGRGETQYF.

This clonotype was detected only once. An end of the junction differs from the germline gene, which may be a read error. The chain uses TRBV9 and TRBJ1-2, with 11 bases matching TRBD1. The CDR3 totals 16 residues. Germline CDR1 reads SGDLS; CDR2 reads YYNGEE. CDR3 amino acids: CASSVADRGPVYGCTF. The CDR3 coding sequence is TGTGCCAGCAGCGTAGCGGACAGGGGGCCTGTCTATGGCTGCACCTTC.

The sample holds a few counts of this clonotype. The J gene is TRBJ2-4, the V gene TRBV5-5, with 8 bases matching TRBD1. The J segment lost 7 bases and the V segment lost 1 base, leaving 4 bases of the junction unmatched. This CDR3 is built from 14 residues. Germline V CDR1 and CDR2: SGHKS, YYEKEE (reference sequence). The CDR3 nucleotides read TGTGCCAGCAGCTTGCAGGCAGGGGGCAACATTCAGTACTTC. This encodes CASSLQAGGNIQYF. The whole variable domain, remainder taken from reference TRBV5-5 and TRBJ2-4, is DAGVTQSPTHLIKTRGQQVTLRCSPISGHKSVSWYQQVLGQGPQFIFQYYEKEERGRGNFPDRFSARQFPNYSSELNVNALLLGDSALYLCASSLQAGGNIQYFGAGTRLSVL.